This T cell receptor (beta chain) was documented in a study of blood T cell repertoires in COVID-19. At the level of the study: PBMCs, B-cell-depleted T cells, or T cells were the source of the cDNA or gDNA that made up the material.

This CDR3 region has 15 residues. Germline V gene data show CDR1 as LNHDA and CDR2 as SQIVND (reference sequence). This clone has more than one count but fewer than ten. Relative to the germline gene, one junction end is altered; a read error may explain this. Methods used by the authors: How many nucleated cells were present was estimated from reference gene primer amplification. Produced via immunoSEQ multiplex PCR; TCRdb's table is partial and in-frame only. From that table come the V and J calls and clone size; the DNA was used to work out D and trimming. This sample carries fewer than 50,000 clones, 73% of them seen once, and the ten largest clones take about 60%.

Sequencing was carried out using peripheral blood. The TCR was taken from a man at least 80 years old with acute or convalescent COVID-19. The chain combines TRBV19 with TRBJ1-1; 8 bases line up with TRBD1. CDR3 protein: CASTPGQVINTEAFF. The CDR3 DNA sequence: TGTGCCAGTACTCCGGGACAGGTGATAAACACCGAAGCTTTCTTT.